The 15 T cell receptor beta chains given below trace back to one sample, sequenced in a study of beta chain features in type 1 diabetes. Notes on the study in general: TCRB CDR3s from Type 1 diabetes patients were moderately but significantly shorter in all four CD4+ subsets.

The investigators reverse transcribed all of the isolated RNA, so they sequenced expressed TCRB transcripts. This table comes from immunoSEQ multiplex PCR, and its TCRdb copy is limited to in-frame clones, with some not included. The sample yields about 160,000 clones, 10% seen once. What these receptors recognize is not known. Input material: central memory CD4+ T cells from blood. The receptor set was obtained from a man aged 30-40 years with type 1 diabetes.

In its sample, this clone was seen a few times. The V gene is TRBV28, the J gene TRBJ2-2; D gene unclear. The CDR3 length is 16 residues. Germline CDR1 reads MDHEN; CDR2 reads SYDVKM. Trimming stripped 3 bases from V and 4 bases from J, with 15 bases between. The CDR3 coding sequence is TGTGCCAGCAGTTTGCGCGGAGCCCCGGGCACCGGGGAGCTGTTTTTT. Residues: CASSLRGAPGTGELFF.

This clone was seen only a few times. The chain combines TRBV9 with TRBJ1-3; D remains ambiguous. Germline CDR1 and CDR2: SGDLS and YYNGEE. V dropped 2 bases and J dropped 4 bases, with 13 bases sitting between them. This CDR3 spans 15 amino acids. The CDR3 is CASSVGSASGNTIYF. The CDR3 bases are TGTGCCAGCAGCGTTGGCAGCGCGTCGGGAAACACCATATATTTT. Full variable domain (outside the CDR3, taken from reference TRBV9 and TRBJ1-3): DSGVTQTPKHLITATGQRVTLRCSPRSGDLSVYWYQQSLDQGLQFLIQYYNGEERAKGNILERFSAQQFPDLHSELNLSSLELGDSALYFCASSVGSASGNTIYFGEGSWLTVV.

This clone was seen only a few times. The rearrangement links TRBV6-5 to TRBJ2-6, with unresolved D. The V and J ends lost 5 bases and 0 bases respectively, with 5 bases between them. Germline CDR1 and CDR2: MNHEY and SVGAGI. The CDR3 is 14 amino acids. The CDR3 is CASSGLSGANVLTF. CDR3 bases: TGTGCCAGCAGTGGCCTCTCTGGGGCCAACGTCCTGACTTTC.

This clone was counted only a few times. V is TRBV29-1 and J is TRBJ1-2, with 8 bases identical to TRBD1. Per germline, CDR1 SQVTM and CDR2 ANQGSEA. The CDR3 runs 13 residues. Trimming cost V 5 bases and J 8 bases; bases outside gene matches: 10. CDR3 bases: TGCAGCGTTAGCAAGGACAGGGATCGGGGCTACACCTTC. Translated, it gives CSVSKDRDRGYTF.

This clone has just a few counts. J is TRBJ2-1 and V is TRBV7-2; 8 bases map to TRBD1. Losses at the gene ends were 5 bases for V and 10 bases for J; bases not matched to a gene: 13. The CDR3 is made up of 15 amino acids. Germline V CDR1 and CDR2: SGHTA, FQGNSA. The CDR3 DNA follows: TGTGCCAGCAGCCTTACGTCGGCAGGGGGCCGGGAGCAGTTCTTC. This gives the protein CASSLTSAGGREQFF. The full variable domain, in which reference TRBV7-2 and TRBJ2-1 provide the parts outside the CDR3, is GAGVSQSPSNKVTEKGKDVELRCDPISGHTALYWYRQSLGQGLEFLIYFQGNSAPDKSGLPSDRFSAERTGGSVSTLTIQRTQQEDSAVYLCASSLTSAGGREQFFGPGTRLTVL.

V gene TRBV18 combines with J gene TRBJ2-1, with a weak D call TRBD2 (6 bases). Trimming cost V 2 bases and J 7 bases, with 18 bases left between them. Germline V gives CDR1 KGHSH, CDR2 LQKENI. This CDR3 contains 16 residues. The CDR3 DNA reads as TGTGCCAGCTCACCAGAGGGAACTAGCCGGAGGAATGAGCAGTTCTTC. This gives the protein CASSPEGTSRRNEQFF.

This chain uses TRBV30 with TRBJ1-5; D possibly corresponds to TRBD1 (6 bases). Germline CDR1 reads GTSNPN; CDR2 reads SVGIG (reference sequence). The CDR3 totals 16 residues. V lost 0 bases to trimming and J lost 7 bases, with 19 bases between them. DNA of the CDR3: TGTGCCTGGAGTGTACGGACAGCGGGGAGAGGACAGCCCCAGCATTTT. It encodes CAWSVRTAGRGQPQHF.

The chain recombines TRBV5-6 with TRBJ2-3, with 11 bases identical to TRBD2. CDR1 and CDR2 (germline): SGHDT, YYEEEE. The CDR3 spans 15 residues. V lost 1 base to trimming and J lost 7 bases; unmatched junction nucleotides: 5. The CDR3 coding sequence is TGTGCCAGCAGCTTGACTAGCGGGAGTAGGAATACGCAGTATTTT. As protein: CASSLTSGSRNTQYF.

The chain carries TRBV14 and TRBJ2-7, with D maybe TRBD2 (5 bases). Germline V lookup: CDR1 SGHDN, CDR2 FVKESK. Trimming took off 0 bases at V and 3 bases at J, with 9 bases between the two ends. The CDR3 loop spans 14 amino acids. CDR3 region: CASSQEDGLYEQYF. In DNA form, the CDR3 reads TGTGCCAGCAGCCAAGAGGACGGACTCTACGAGCAGTACTTC.

The V call is TRBV7-8, the J call TRBJ2-2, with D possibly matching TRBD1 (5 bases). CDR1 and CDR2 from the germline V gene are SGHVS and FQNEAQ. The CDR3 contains 15 residues. Trimming cost V 5 bases and J 4 bases, with 14 bases left between them. CDR3 amino acids: CASSRLRGFTGELFF. The CDR3 DNA reads as TGTGCCAGCAGCCGCCTTAGGGGTTTCACCGGGGAGCTGTTTTTT. Full variable domain (outside the CDR3, taken from reference TRBV7-8 and TRBJ2-2): GAGVSQSPRYKVAKRGQDVALRCDPISGHVSLFWYQQALGQGPEFLTYFQNEAQLDKSGLPSDRFFAERPEGSVSTLKIQRTQQEDSAVYLCASSRLRGFTGELFFGEGSRLTVL.

This clone was counted a few times. CDR3 nucleotide sequence: TGTGCCACCAGGACTAGCGTTCTCGGGGAGCTGTTTTTT. Translating it yields CATRTSVLGELFF. The rearrangement links TRBV19 to TRBJ2-2, with TRBD2 matching over 9 bases. The CDR3 sequence is 13 residues long. Germline V gene data show CDR1 as LNHDA and CDR2 as SQIVND (reference sequence). The trim removed 10 bases at V and 7 bases at J, leaving 7 bases unmatched.

This clone was found a few times. Other DNA sequences from this sample encode an identical CDR3 as well. The CDR3 nucleotides are TGTGCCAGCAGCTTGGACAGAGGCACTGAAGCTTTCTTT. Its translation is CASSLDRGTEAFF. J is TRBJ1-1 and V is TRBV7-9; a possible D gene is TRBD1 (6 bases). Germline-derived CDR1 and CDR2 are SEHNR and FQNEAQ (reference sequence). This CDR3 has 13 residues. With 3 bases removed from V and 4 bases from J, the gap between germline ends came to 9 bases.

V is TRBV29-1 and J is TRBJ2-3, with TRBD2 identical over 15 bases. The ends lost 6 bases at V and 1 base at J; junction bases unmatched: 5. CDR3 length: 16 residues. Looked up from germline, CDR1 is SQVTM and CDR2 is ANQGSEA. CDR3 residues: CSVGTSGRLGTDTQYF. The DNA for the CDR3 is TGCAGCGTGGGGACTAGCGGGAGGTTGGGCACAGATACGCAGTATTTT.

This clone occurred a few times. The chain recombines TRBV5-1 with TRBJ1-1, with TRBD1 identical over 7 bases. The ends lost 4 bases at V and 1 base at J; junction bases unmatched: 4. CDR1 is SGHRS, CDR2 YFSETQ, per germline. The CDR3 is 14 amino acids. The CDR3 loop is CASSDTGANTEAFF. CDR3 sequence (DNA): TGCGCCAGCAGCGATACAGGGGCGAACACTGAAGCTTTCTTT. Using reference TRBV5-1 and TRBJ1-1 for the parts outside the CDR3, the full variable domain is KAGVTQTPRYLIKTRGQQVTLSCSPISGHRSVSWYQQTPGQGLQFLFEYFSETQRNKGNFPGRFSGRQFSNSRSEMNVSTLELGDSALYLCASSDTGANTEAFFGQGTRLTVV.

This chain joins TRBV5-1 and TRBJ2-2; D not resolved. Germline V gene data show CDR1 as SGHRS and CDR2 as YFSETQ. The CDR3 extends over 13 amino acids. Trimming cost V 4 bases and J 0 bases, with 4 bases left between them. The CDR3 protein is CASSVANTGELFF. The CDR3 nucleotides read TGCGCCAGCAGCGTCGCGAACACCGGGGAGCTGTTTTTT.